These T cell receptor beta chains were read from a single sample in a study of CD8+CD57+ T cells in acquired aplastic anemia. TCRdb passed the reads through MiXCR, listing each CDR3 protein once. The table records around 430,000 distinct CDR3 sequences, less than 35% of them present only once. Sequencing used sorted CD4+, CD8+, or CD8+CD57+ T cells (not recorded which) from PBMCs. These receptors all stem from a human donor with aplastic anemia. The CDR3 runs from the conserved cysteine through the conserved F or W. The order of the fields is D gene, V gene, J gene, clone size, CDR3 length, CDR3 DNA, CDR3 protein. D genes are given only for firm matches. The listing skips clone size in some rows; elsewhere it reads once, few, many or a size class.

d_call: TRBD1; v_call: TRBV30; j_call: TRBJ2-7; clone_size: -; cdr3_length: 13; cdr3_nt: TGTGCCTGGATGCGGGACAGGGTTTCCCAGCAGTACTTC; cdr3_aa: CAWMRDRVSQQYF
d_call: -; v_call: TRBV20-1; j_call: TRBJ2-5; clone_size: once; cdr3_length: 14; cdr3_nt: TGCAGTGTTAGTGTTACGGGCAGGGTAGAGACCCAGTACTTC; cdr3_aa: CSVSVTGRVETQYF
d_call: -; v_call: TRBV25-1; j_call: TRBJ1-1; clone_size: many; cdr3_length: 15; cdr3_nt: TGTGCCAGCAGTGCATACGGGACTGTCAACACTGAAGCTTTCTTT; cdr3_aa: CASSAYGTVNTEAFF
d_call: -; v_call: TRBV29-1; j_call: TRBJ1-2; clone_size: many; cdr3_length: 11; cdr3_nt: TGCAGCGTCGTGGAGGACTATGGCTACACCTTC; cdr3_aa: CSVVEDYGYTF
d_call: -; v_call: TRBV14; j_call: TRBJ2-7; clone_size: many; cdr3_length: 14; cdr3_nt: TGTGCCAGCAACCCGTCCTCTGGTGGGTACGAGCAGTACTTC; cdr3_aa: CASNPSSGGYEQYF
d_call: -; v_call: TRBV12-3/TRBV12-4; j_call: TRBJ1-5; clone_size: -; cdr3_length: 13; cdr3_nt: TGTGCCAGCAGTTTACGACAGATTCAGCCCCAGCATTTT; cdr3_aa: CASSLRQIQPQHF
d_call: -; v_call: TRBV15; j_call: TRBJ1-5; clone_size: once; cdr3_length: 14; cdr3_nt: TGTGCCACCAGCAGTTGGGACGGGGGTCAGCCCCAGCATTTT; cdr3_aa: CATSSWDGGQPQHF
d_call: -; v_call: TRBV10-1; j_call: TRBJ1-1; clone_size: few; cdr3_length: 14; cdr3_nt: TGCGCCAGCAGCTGGGACGGACCGAACACTGAAGCTTTCTTT; cdr3_aa: CASSWDGPNTEAFF
d_call: -; v_call: TRBV7-8; j_call: TRBJ2-5; clone_size: many; cdr3_length: 14; cdr3_nt: TGTGCCAGCAGCCCCCCCAGAATTTCGGAGACCCAGTACTTC; cdr3_aa: CASSPPRISETQYF
d_call: -; v_call: TRBV29-1; j_call: TRBJ2-7; clone_size: few; cdr3_length: 8; cdr3_nt: TGCAGCGCCCTCGAGCAGTACTTC; cdr3_aa: CSALEQYF
d_call: -; v_call: TRBV2; j_call: TRBJ1-2; clone_size: -; cdr3_length: 13; cdr3_nt: TGTGCCAGCAGTGCGCAGGCATCCAGTGGCTACACCTTC; cdr3_aa: CASSAQASSGYTF
d_call: -; v_call: TRBV7-8; j_call: TRBJ2-4; clone_size: many; cdr3_length: 12; cdr3_nt: TGTGCCAGCAGCTTAGGGGGTAACATTCAGTACTTC; cdr3_aa: CASSLGGNIQYF
d_call: -; v_call: TRBV5-1; j_call: TRBJ2-6; clone_size: many; cdr3_length: 15; cdr3_nt: TGCGCCAGCAGCTTGGGGGCTCCTGGGGCCAACGTCCTGACTTTC; cdr3_aa: CASSLGAPGANVLTF
d_call: -; v_call: TRBV28; j_call: TRBJ1-2; clone_size: -; cdr3_length: 13; cdr3_nt: TGTGCCAGCAGTTCGGCAGGGATCCATGGCTACACCTTC; cdr3_aa: CASSSAGIHGYTF
d_call: TRBD1; v_call: TRBV19; j_call: TRBJ1-1; clone_size: many; cdr3_length: 13; cdr3_nt: TGTGCCACCGGACAGGGAAGAGGCACTGAAGCTTTCTTT; cdr3_aa: CATGQGRGTEAFF
d_call: -; v_call: TRBV25-1; j_call: TRBJ2-6; clone_size: -; cdr3_length: 14; cdr3_nt: TGTGCCAGCACGACATGGAAGGGGGCCAACGTCCTGACTTTC; cdr3_aa: CASTTWKGANVLTF
d_call: TRBD2; v_call: TRBV20-1; j_call: TRBJ2-7; clone_size: -; cdr3_length: 15; cdr3_nt: TGCAGTGCTTCTTCTAGCGGGGGATTATCCTACGAGCAGTACTTC; cdr3_aa: CSASSSGGLSYEQYF
d_call: TRBD2; v_call: TRBV6-1; j_call: TRBJ2-3; clone_size: -; cdr3_length: 18; cdr3_nt: TGTGCCAGCAGTGAACCCGCGGGAGGTGGTTGGAGCACAGATACGCAGTATTTT; cdr3_aa: CASSEPAGGGWSTDTQYF
d_call: TRBD2; v_call: TRBV2; j_call: TRBJ2-7; clone_size: -; cdr3_length: 14; cdr3_nt: TGTGCCAGCAGGGAGCAGGGAGGGTCGGAAGAGCAGTACTTC; cdr3_aa: CASREQGGSEEQYF
d_call: -; v_call: TRBV11-2; j_call: TRBJ2-1; clone_size: -; cdr3_length: 14; cdr3_nt: TGTGCCAGCAGCCGCAGGGTTTCTCACAATGAGCAGTTCTTC; cdr3_aa: CASSRRVSHNEQFF
d_call: TRBD1; v_call: TRBV6-1; j_call: TRBJ2-7; clone_size: -; cdr3_length: 15; cdr3_nt: TGTGCCAGCAGTGGTACAGGGGGCAGTCGTTACGAGCAGTACTTC; cdr3_aa: CASSGTGGSRYEQYF
d_call: TRBD1; v_call: TRBV5-1; j_call: TRBJ1-2; clone_size: -; cdr3_length: 15; cdr3_nt: TGCGCCAGCAGCTTGGAGACAGGGGCCAACTATGGCTACACCTTC; cdr3_aa: CASSLETGANYGYTF
d_call: -; v_call: TRBV5-4; j_call: TRBJ2-7; clone_size: -; cdr3_length: 14; cdr3_nt: TGTGCCAGCAGCACCACGACATCCTCCTACGAGCAGTACTTC; cdr3_aa: CASSTTTSSYEQYF
d_call: TRBD2; v_call: TRBV12-3/TRBV12-4; j_call: TRBJ2-7; clone_size: few; cdr3_length: 14; cdr3_nt: TGTGCGGCCCGAGGGACTAGCGAAACCTACGAGCAGTACTTC; cdr3_aa: CAARGTSETYEQYF
d_call: -; v_call: TRBV14; j_call: TRBJ1-1; clone_size: few; cdr3_length: 15; cdr3_nt: TGTGCCAGCAGACCGGGTCCACCGATGAACACTGAAGCTTTCTTT; cdr3_aa: CASRPGPPMNTEAFF
d_call: TRBD2; v_call: TRBV24-1; j_call: TRBJ2-7; clone_size: -; cdr3_length: 14; cdr3_nt: TGTGCCACCAGTTTCTGGGGACTAGCGTCCGAGCAGTACTTC; cdr3_aa: CATSFWGLASEQYF
d_call: -; v_call: TRBV11-2; j_call: TRBJ1-5; clone_size: -; cdr3_length: 12; cdr3_nt: TGTGCCGGCAGCTTAGGGGGGCAGCCCCAGCATTTT; cdr3_aa: CAGSLGGQPQHF
d_call: -; v_call: TRBV12-3/TRBV12-4; j_call: TRBJ2-3; clone_size: -; cdr3_length: 14; cdr3_nt: TGTGCCAGCAAACTGGCCAAGCTCACAGATACGCAGTATTTT; cdr3_aa: CASKLAKLTDTQYF
d_call: -; v_call: TRBV7-9; j_call: TRBJ1-6; clone_size: many; cdr3_length: 16; cdr3_nt: TGTGCCAGCAGCTCCCACAAAAGAGGGGGTAGTTCACCCCTCCACTTT; cdr3_aa: CASSSHKRGGSSPLHF
d_call: TRBD2; v_call: TRBV7-2; j_call: TRBJ2-7; clone_size: many; cdr3_length: 16; cdr3_nt: TGTGCCAGCAGAGCAGCCCTTAGCGGGATCGCCTACGAGCAGTACTTC; cdr3_aa: CASRAALSGIAYEQYF
d_call: TRBD1; v_call: TRBV5-1; j_call: TRBJ1-6; clone_size: -; cdr3_length: 17; cdr3_nt: TGCGCCAGCAGTCTGGGACAGGGGGCGATCTATAATTCACCCCTCCACTTT; cdr3_aa: CASSLGQGAIYNSPLHF
d_call: TRBD1; v_call: TRBV11-2; j_call: TRBJ2-7; clone_size: -; cdr3_length: 15; cdr3_nt: TGTGCCAGCAGCAGATCAGGGGGTTCTGCTTACGAGCAGTACTTC; cdr3_aa: CASSRSGGSAYEQYF
d_call: -; v_call: TRBV20-1; j_call: TRBJ1-2; clone_size: -; cdr3_length: 14; cdr3_nt: TGCAGTGCAACAGACCGGACAGTCTGGGCTGGCTACACCTTC; cdr3_aa: CSATDRTVWAGYTF
d_call: TRBD2; v_call: TRBV7-6; j_call: TRBJ2-3; clone_size: few; cdr3_length: 17; cdr3_nt: TGTGCCAGCAGCCGATCAGCGGGGGGGCCTAGCACAGATACGCAGTATTTT; cdr3_aa: CASSRSAGGPSTDTQYF
d_call: -; v_call: TRBV10-2; j_call: TRBJ2-7; clone_size: many; cdr3_length: 12; cdr3_nt: TGCGCCAGCAGTGTTGTAGGGTGGGAGCAGTACTTC; cdr3_aa: CASSVVGWEQYF
d_call: -; v_call: TRBV6-7; j_call: TRBJ1-3; clone_size: few; cdr3_length: 15; cdr3_nt: TGTGCCAGCACCTACAAACGCTGTGGTAAAAACACCATATATTTT; cdr3_aa: CASTYKRCGKNTIYF
d_call: -; v_call: TRBV19; j_call: TRBJ2-7; clone_size: many; cdr3_length: 14; cdr3_nt: TGTGCCAGTAGTTCCCGAGCCCCCATCTACGAGCAGTACTTC; cdr3_aa: CASSSRAPIYEQYF
d_call: -; v_call: TRBV13; j_call: TRBJ2-7; clone_size: -; cdr3_length: 14; cdr3_nt: TGTGCCAGCAGCTTATTTGGCACCTCCTACGAGCAGTACTTC; cdr3_aa: CASSLFGTSYEQYF
d_call: -; v_call: TRBV13; j_call: TRBJ1-2; clone_size: few; cdr3_length: 14; cdr3_nt: TGTGCCAGCAGCTTTCGGAGACTTAACTATGGCTACACCTTC; cdr3_aa: CASSFRRLNYGYTF
d_call: TRBD2; v_call: TRBV6-5; j_call: TRBJ2-7; clone_size: few; cdr3_length: 16; cdr3_nt: TGTGCCAGCAGTTGGAATAGCGGGAGTGGCCCTTACGAGCAGTACTTC; cdr3_aa: CASSWNSGSGPYEQYF
d_call: -; v_call: TRBV7-2; j_call: TRBJ1-4; clone_size: -; cdr3_length: 15; cdr3_nt: TGTGCCAGCAGCTTAGGACAGAATGAGAATGAAAAACTGTTTTTT; cdr3_aa: CASSLGQNENEKLFF
d_call: -; v_call: TRBV7-9; j_call: TRBJ1-3; clone_size: many; cdr3_length: 16; cdr3_nt: TGTGCCAGCAGCCCCCAAGGACTGGGCTCTGGAAACACCATATATTTT; cdr3_aa: CASSPQGLGSGNTIYF
d_call: -; v_call: TRBV10-1; j_call: TRBJ1-2; clone_size: -; cdr3_length: 14; cdr3_nt: TGCGCCAGCAGGAGGGGGGGGGAGAACTATGGCTACACCTTC; cdr3_aa: CASRRGGENYGYTF
d_call: -; v_call: TRBV24-1; j_call: TRBJ1-2; clone_size: -; cdr3_length: 11; cdr3_nt: TGTGCCACTGGTGTTTCCTATGGCTACACCTTC; cdr3_aa: CATGVSYGYTF
d_call: -; v_call: TRBV7-6; j_call: TRBJ1-3; clone_size: many; cdr3_length: 16; cdr3_nt: TGTGCCAGCAGCTTACAGGGCAATGGCCCTGGAAACACCATATATTTT; cdr3_aa: CASSLQGNGPGNTIYF
d_call: TRBD1; v_call: TRBV20-1; j_call: TRBJ1-6; clone_size: many; cdr3_length: 11; cdr3_nt: TGCAGTGCTAGGGGACAGGTACCCCTCCACTTT; cdr3_aa: CSARGQVPLHF
d_call: -; v_call: TRBV7-3; j_call: TRBJ2-5; clone_size: -; cdr3_length: 15; cdr3_nt: TGTGCCAGCAGCTTAGCCCCGGGGGACAAAGAGACCCAGTACTTC; cdr3_aa: CASSLAPGDKETQYF
d_call: TRBD1; v_call: TRBV30; j_call: TRBJ1-6; clone_size: few; cdr3_length: 12; cdr3_nt: TGTGCCTGTCGGACAGGGGGTTCGACCCTCCACTTT; cdr3_aa: CACRTGGSTLHF
d_call: TRBD2; v_call: TRBV7-9; j_call: TRBJ2-1; clone_size: -; cdr3_length: 15; cdr3_nt: TGTGCCAGCAGCCTCCTAGCGGAGAATGCCAATGAGCAGTTCTTC; cdr3_aa: CASSLLAENANEQFF
d_call: TRBD1; v_call: TRBV24-1; j_call: TRBJ1-5; clone_size: many; cdr3_length: 16; cdr3_nt: TGTGCCACCAGTGACCGGGACAGGGATAGCAATCAGCCCCAGCATTTT; cdr3_aa: CATSDRDRDSNQPQHF
d_call: -; v_call: TRBV6-1; j_call: TRBJ1-2; clone_size: many; cdr3_length: 15; cdr3_nt: TGTGCCAGCAGTCCTCTTCAAGGGAGGCACTATGGCTACACCTTC; cdr3_aa: CASSPLQGRHYGYTF
d_call: -; v_call: TRBV11-1; j_call: TRBJ2-1; clone_size: -; cdr3_length: 14; cdr3_nt: TGTGCCAGCAGCTTCTATCCGGGAAACAATGAGCAGTTCTTC; cdr3_aa: CASSFYPGNNEQFF
d_call: TRBD1; v_call: TRBV12-3/TRBV12-4; j_call: TRBJ1-5; clone_size: few; cdr3_length: 16; cdr3_nt: TGTGCCAGCAGTTCGAAAACAGGGGATAGCAATCAGCCCCAGCATTTT; cdr3_aa: CASSSKTGDSNQPQHF
d_call: -; v_call: TRBV15; j_call: TRBJ1-3; clone_size: once; cdr3_length: 15; cdr3_nt: TGTGCCACCAGCCGGCAGGGCTTCTCTGGAAACACCATATATTTT; cdr3_aa: CATSRQGFSGNTIYF
d_call: -; v_call: TRBV10-3; j_call: TRBJ2-1; clone_size: many; cdr3_length: 14; cdr3_nt: TGTGCCATCAGGGATGAAGGGAGTCGGAATGAGCAGTTCTTC; cdr3_aa: CAIRDEGSRNEQFF